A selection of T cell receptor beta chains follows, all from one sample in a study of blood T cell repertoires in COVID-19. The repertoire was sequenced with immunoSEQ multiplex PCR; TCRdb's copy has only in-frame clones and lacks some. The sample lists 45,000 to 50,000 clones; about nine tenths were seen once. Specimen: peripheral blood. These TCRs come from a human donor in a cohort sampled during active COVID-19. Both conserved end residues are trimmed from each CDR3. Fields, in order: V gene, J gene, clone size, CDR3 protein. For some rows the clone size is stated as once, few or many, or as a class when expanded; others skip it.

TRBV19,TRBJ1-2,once,ASNLQGVDYGYT
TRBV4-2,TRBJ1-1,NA,ASSQAGQNTEAF
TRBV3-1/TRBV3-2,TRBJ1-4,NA,ASSLTGTGSNEKLF
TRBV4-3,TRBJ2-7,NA,ASSQDHGTSGGRYEQY
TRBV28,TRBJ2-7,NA,ASSQQGVIYEQY
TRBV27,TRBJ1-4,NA,ASSLRGLGEKLF
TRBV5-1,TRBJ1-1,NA,ASQKTTGYTEAF
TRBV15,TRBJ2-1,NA,ATAVTGTGEQF
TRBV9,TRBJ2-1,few,ASSVGFSRRSYNEQF
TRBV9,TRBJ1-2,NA,ASSASDREGYT
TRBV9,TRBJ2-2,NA,ASSVGTANTGELF
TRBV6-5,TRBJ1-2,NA,ASMTVNYGYT
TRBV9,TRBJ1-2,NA,ASSSRQTEFGYGYT
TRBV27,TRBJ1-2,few,ASSPRGYGYGYT
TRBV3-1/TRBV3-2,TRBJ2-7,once,ASSQDWTLTYEQY
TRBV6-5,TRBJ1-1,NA,ASRLGTLNTEAF
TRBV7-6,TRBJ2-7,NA,ASSLGGGSYEQY
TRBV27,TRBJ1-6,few,ASTSLSGYNSPLH
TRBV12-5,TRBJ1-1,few,ASGLVGGSSFIRRMRDTEAF
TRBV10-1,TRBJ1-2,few,ASSGRGGGYT
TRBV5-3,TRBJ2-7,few,ARSLGRGSYEQY
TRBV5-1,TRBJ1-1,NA,ASSWKTGGADSEAF
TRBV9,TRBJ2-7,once,ASSVGTGWDEQY
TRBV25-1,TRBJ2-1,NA,ARIAGDSYNEQF
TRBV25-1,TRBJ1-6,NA,ASSEFRQGRSPLH
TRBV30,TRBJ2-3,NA,AWSRASGGSGTDTQY
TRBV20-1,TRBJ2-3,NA,SASRVGPSTDTQY
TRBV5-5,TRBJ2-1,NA,ASSLGVSLNEQF
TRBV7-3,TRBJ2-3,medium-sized,ASSLARADTQY
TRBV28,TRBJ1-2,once,ASSLGPGPGRRGGYT